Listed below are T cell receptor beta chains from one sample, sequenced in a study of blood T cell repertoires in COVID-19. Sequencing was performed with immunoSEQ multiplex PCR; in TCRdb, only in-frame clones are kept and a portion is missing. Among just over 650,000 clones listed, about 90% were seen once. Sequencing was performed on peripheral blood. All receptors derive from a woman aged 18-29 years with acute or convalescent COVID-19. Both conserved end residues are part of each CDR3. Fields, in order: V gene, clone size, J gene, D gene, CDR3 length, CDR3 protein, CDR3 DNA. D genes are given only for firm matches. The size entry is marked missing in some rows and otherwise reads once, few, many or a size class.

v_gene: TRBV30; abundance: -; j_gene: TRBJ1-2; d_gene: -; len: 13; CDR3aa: CAWSVVANYGYTF; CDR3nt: TGTGCCTGGAGTGTAGTAGCTAACTATGGCTACACCTTC
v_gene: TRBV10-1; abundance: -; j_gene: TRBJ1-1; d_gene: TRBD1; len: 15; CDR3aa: CASSTRTGGDTEAFF; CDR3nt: TGCGCCAGCAGTACGCGGACAGGGGGCGACACTGAAGCTTTCTTT
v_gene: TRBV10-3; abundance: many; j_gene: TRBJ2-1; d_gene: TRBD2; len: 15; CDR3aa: CAIRLTSGGVNEQFF; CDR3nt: TGTGCCATCAGGCTGACTAGCGGGGGGGTCAATGAGCAGTTCTTC
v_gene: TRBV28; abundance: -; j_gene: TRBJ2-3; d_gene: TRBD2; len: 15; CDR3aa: CASSTRAGVTDTQYF; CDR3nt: TGTGCCAGCAGTACACGAGCGGGGGTGACAGATACGCAGTATTTT
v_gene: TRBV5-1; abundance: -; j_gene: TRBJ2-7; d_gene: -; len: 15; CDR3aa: CASSLAGLQYYEQYF; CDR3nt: TGCGCCAGCAGCTTGGCGGGACTCCAATACTACGAGCAGTACTTC
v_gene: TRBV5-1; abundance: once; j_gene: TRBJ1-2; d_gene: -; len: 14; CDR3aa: CASSLEGGASGYTF; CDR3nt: TGCGCCAGCAGCTTGGAAGGGGGGGCGAGTGGCTACACCTTC
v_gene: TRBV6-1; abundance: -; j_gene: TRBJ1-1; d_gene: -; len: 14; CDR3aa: CASSEQVIWTEAFF; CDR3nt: TGTGCCAGCAGTGAACAGGTGATTTGGACTGAAGCTTTCTTT
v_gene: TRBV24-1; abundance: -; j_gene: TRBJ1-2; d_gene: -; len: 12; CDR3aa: CATSDQNYGYTF; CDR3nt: TGTGCCACCAGTGACCAAAACTATGGCTACACCTTC
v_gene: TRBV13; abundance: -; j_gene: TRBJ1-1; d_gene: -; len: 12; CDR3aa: CASSLLGAEAFF; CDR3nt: TGTGCCAGCAGCTTGCTGGGCGCTGAAGCTTTCTTT
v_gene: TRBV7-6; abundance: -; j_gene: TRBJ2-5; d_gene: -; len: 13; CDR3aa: CASSPGQGETQYF; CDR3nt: TGTGCCAGCAGCCCAGGTCAGGGGGAGACCCAGTACTTC
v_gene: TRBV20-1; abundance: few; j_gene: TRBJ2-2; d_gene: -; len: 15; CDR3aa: CSASKRVENTGELFF; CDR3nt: TGCAGTGCTAGTAAGCGGGTGGAGAACACCGGGGAGCTGTTTTTT
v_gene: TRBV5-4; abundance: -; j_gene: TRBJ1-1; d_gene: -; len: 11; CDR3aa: CASSGGTEAFF; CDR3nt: TGTGCCAGCAGCGGGGGGACTGAAGCTTTCTTT
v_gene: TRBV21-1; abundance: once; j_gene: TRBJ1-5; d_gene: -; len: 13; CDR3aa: CLTTQGTNQPQHF; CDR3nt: TGTCTGACTACACAGGGGACCAATCAGCCCCAGCATTTT
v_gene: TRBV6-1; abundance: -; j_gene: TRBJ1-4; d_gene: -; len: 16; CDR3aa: CASSEFDSLGNEKLFF; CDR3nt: TGTGCCAGCAGTGAGTTTGACAGCCTAGGGAATGAAAAACTGTTTTTT